Listed below are T cell receptor beta chains from one sample, sequenced in a study of Ad26.COV2.S vaccination and SARS-CoV-2 variants. Measured with immunoSEQ multiplex PCR; TCRdb has only the in-frame clones, and not every one. The sample has 400,000 to 500,000 clones, roughly nine tenths seen once. The sequencing here drew on peripheral blood, taken in a trial of Ad26.COV2.S vaccine versus placebo. All receptors derive from a person aged 18-65 years who received the Ad26.COV2.S COVID-19 vaccine or a placebo. Both conserved end residues are part of each CDR3. A D gene is named only where the DNA matches it firmly. Part of the rows lack a size; the others show once, few, many or a class for expanded clones.

clone size,J gene,D gene,V gene,CDR3 DNA,CDR3 protein
.,TRBJ1-5,.,TRBV6-5,TGTGCCAGCAGACCGCCGGGGGGACGGAATCAGCCCCAGCATTTT,CASRPPGGRNQPQHF
.,TRBJ2-1,.,TRBV12-3/TRBV12-4,TGTGCCAGCAGTTTGGGTACGAGGCAGTTCTTC,CASSLGTRQFF
once,TRBJ2-1,.,TRBV1,TGCACCAGCAGCGCATCGACTAGCGGGAGCAATGAGCAGTTCTTC,CTSSASTSGSNEQFF
.,TRBJ1-2,.,TRBV11-2,TGTGCCAGCAGCCCCGAGCGGGGCTTTGGCTACACCTTC,CASSPERGFGYTF
.,TRBJ1-1,.,TRBV2,TGTGCCAGCACGGTCGAAGGGAACACTGAAGCTTTCTTT,CASTVEGNTEAFF
.,TRBJ2-5,.,TRBV30,TGTGCCTGGAGTCCACTGGATTTACAAGAGACCCAGTACTTC,CAWSPLDLQETQYF
.,TRBJ2-1,.,TRBV4-1,TGCGCCAGCAGCCAAGAACTATACTCCTACAATGAGCAGTTCTTC,CASSQELYSYNEQFF
.,TRBJ2-3,TRBD1,TRBV5-1,TGCGCCAGCAGCCCAAAAGACAGGGGGACAGATACGCAGTATTTT,CASSPKDRGTDTQYF
.,TRBJ2-7,TRBD1,TRBV7-2,TGTGCCAGCAGCCCCCGGGACAGGGGTCACGAGCAGTACTTC,CASSPRDRGHEQYF
once,TRBJ1-1,.,TRBV5-1,TGCGCCAGCAGCTTGGCAGGGATCGAGGACACTGAAGCTTTCTTT,CASSLAGIEDTEAFF
.,TRBJ1-5,TRBD1,TRBV30,TGTGCCTGGAGCCCCGGACAGGGGAATCAGCCCCAGCATTTT,CAWSPGQGNQPQHF
.,TRBJ2-7,.,TRBV9,TGTGCCAGCAGCGTAACAGGTAACTCCTACGAGCAGTACTTC,CASSVTGNSYEQYF
.,TRBJ1-3,.,TRBV9,TGTGCCAGCAGCTTCCGAGCTCGGAACACCATATATTTT,CASSFRARNTIYF
.,TRBJ2-7,.,TRBV4-1,TGCGCCAGCAGCCACGCCTACAGTCTAAGCTCCTACGAGCAGTACTTC,CASSHAYSLSSYEQYF
.,TRBJ2-6,.,TRBV11-3,TGTGCCAGCAGCTTACCGGGTGCCTTCTCTGGGGCCAACGTCCTGACTTTC,CASSLPGAFSGANVLTF
once,TRBJ2-5,.,TRBV7-9,TGTGCCAGCAGCTTAATTCCTCAAGAGACCCAGTACTTC,CASSLIPQETQYF
.,TRBJ2-5,TRBD2,TRBV7-2,TGTGCCAGCAGCTATACTAGCGGGAGTCCACCAGAGACCCAGTACTTC,CASSYTSGSPPETQYF
.,TRBJ1-2,.,TRBV2,TGTGCCAGCGCCCCCGGGGGGGAGCGGGGCTACACCTTC,CASAPGGERGYTF
.,TRBJ2-1,TRBD1,TRBV5-1,TGCGCCAGCAGGGCCGGGACAGGTAATGAGCAGTTCTTC,CASRAGTGNEQFF
.,TRBJ2-2,TRBD2,TRBV6-5,TGTGCCAGCAGTAAGACTAGCGGTCGGACCGGGGAGCTGTTTTTT,CASSKTSGRTGELFF
.,TRBJ2-5,.,TRBV18,TGTGCCAGCTCACCACCCTACACAGGGCAAGAGACCCAGTACTTC,CASSPPYTGQETQYF
.,TRBJ1-4,TRBD1,TRBV5-1,TGCGCCAGCAGCCCGACGGGACAGCGAAATGAAAAACTGTTTTTT,CASSPTGQRNEKLFF
.,TRBJ2-2,.,TRBV28,TGTGCCAGCAGTCCCCGAACGACCGGGGAGCTGTTTTTT,CASSPRTTGELFF
once,TRBJ1-4,.,TRBV7-8,TGTGCCAGCAGCTTTTTGACAGCCCGGGATGAAAAACTGTTTTTT,CASSFLTARDEKLFF
.,TRBJ2-5,.,TRBV30,TGTGCCTGGACTGGGGGGAATCACGAGACCCAGTACTTC,CAWTGGNHETQYF
.,TRBJ2-7,TRBD2,TRBV25-1,TGTGCCAGCAGTCGGTCGGGGGGGGTTTACGAGCAGTACTTC,CASSRSGGVYEQYF
.,TRBJ2-1,TRBD1,TRBV13,TGTGCCGTCGAGAGGGACAGCGGAGTCTACAATGAGCAGTTCTTC,CAVERDSGVYNEQFF
.,TRBJ1-4,.,TRBV5-1,TGCGCCAGCAGCTTCTTCCTGGGCGGAGGCAATGAAAAACTGTTTTTT,CASSFFLGGGNEKLFF
.,TRBJ2-1,.,TRBV10-3,TGTGCCATCAGTGAGCCCCTTAGCTCCTACAATGAGCAGTTCTTC,CAISEPLSSYNEQFF
.,TRBJ2-5,TRBD1,TRBV18,TGTGCCAGCTCACTGCTAGAGGGGGCAGAGACCCAGTACTTC,CASSLLEGAETQYF
.,TRBJ1-6,.,TRBV10-3,TGTGCCATCAGTGAGTCCCTGAGGGCGAGTTCACCCCTCCACTTT,CAISESLRASSPLHF
.,TRBJ1-1,TRBD1,TRBV7-9,TGTGCCAGCAGGGTTGGGACAGAATACACTGAAGCTTTCTTT,CASRVGTEYTEAFF
.,TRBJ2-5,.,TRBV7-2,TGTGCCAGCAGCTTCGAGACCCAGTACTTC,CASSFETQYF
.,TRBJ1-1,.,TRBV12-3/TRBV12-4,TGTGCCAGCAGTTTATTATGGGCTGAAGCTTTCTTT,CASSLLWAEAFF
.,TRBJ2-5,TRBD2,TRBV7-2,TGTGCCAGCAGCTTAGGACTAGCTTGGGAGACCCAGTACTTC,CASSLGLAWETQYF
.,TRBJ2-3,.,TRBV19,TGTGCCAGTAGTTACAGGACCCGAGGGCCCGATACGCAGTATTTT,CASSYRTRGPDTQYF
.,TRBJ2-3,TRBD2,TRBV6-2/TRBV6-3,TGTGCCAGCAGTTCTGGCCCAGCGGGAGGAGGCACAGATACGCAGTATTTT,CASSSGPAGGGTDTQYF
.,TRBJ1-2,.,TRBV18,TGTGCCAGCACAGTCACCTCTTCTCTGGCCCCTAACTATGGCTACACCTTC,CASTVTSSLAPNYGYTF
.,TRBJ2-1,TRBD2,TRBV3-1/TRBV3-2,TGTGCCAGCAGCCAAGAAGGCGGGAGTAGTAAGTTCTTC,CASSQEGGSSKFF
.,TRBJ1-1,.,TRBV6-5,TGTGCCAGCAGTTACCGAGGAACTGTAGCTTTCTTT,CASSYRGTVAFF
.,TRBJ1-6,.,TRBV11-2,TGTGCCAGCAGCTTAGAGGGTCGGGCGAAGGCCCTCCACTTT,CASSLEGRAKALHF
.,TRBJ2-1,.,TRBV7-9,TGTGCCAGCAGCCCGGACTCTCATCTCAATGAGCAGTTCTTC,CASSPDSHLNEQFF
once,TRBJ1-1,TRBD1,TRBV24-1,TGTGCCACCAGTGACACGGACAGGGCTGAAGCTTTCTTT,CATSDTDRAEAFF
.,TRBJ2-3,.,TRBV9,TGTGCCAGCAGCCCTAGCACAGATACGCAGTATTTT,CASSPSTDTQYF
.,TRBJ1-5,.,TRBV5-8,TGTGCCAGCAGCTCCCGTGGGGGGGGTCGCAATCAGCCCCAGCATTTT,CASSSRGGGRNQPQHF